What follows is one TCR beta chain and its context. This clone is a singleton in its sample. Which antigen it targets is not known. No much larger clone is present one base from it, and per-base qualities are unavailable. The sample is drawn from a study of cytomegalovirus exposure and HLA in healthy donors (dated by TCRdb to between 2016 and 2019). A note on the overall study: According to an earlier analysis of 587 of the donors, about 180 million T cells yielded approximately 120 million unique TCR beta sequences and 250 to 350 Gb of sequence data. Donor age, sex, ethnicity and CMV serostatus were collected together with the repertoire data. An earlier analysis of nearly 600 of the donors applied high-throughput TCR beta sequencing to assess whether each TCR beta V gene segment acted as functional or pseudogenic. Of the 300 to 400 genotyped donors, 65% to 90% fell in the genetic ancestry cluster associated with self-reported Caucasian donors. HLA typing included class I and class II loci at four-digit resolution. Typing coverage differed by locus: A, B, C, DRB1 and DQB1 were typed in about 629-640 donors, DQA1 in 500 to 550, DPA1 in 600 to 610, and DPB1 in around 490. Besides the first cohort of more than 650 subjects, a separate validation cohort made up of roughly 120 different subjects was used. High-throughput TCR immunosequencing, statistical association of individual TCRs with disease status, and machine learning were combined to predict cytomegalovirus infection status. Roughly 300 gigabases of sequencing data and roughly 90 million unique TCR sequences were included in an early release covering about 700 HLA-typed donors. The study aimed to test whether cataloging public T cell receptors could reveal signatures of past pathogen exposure. In the later analysis, no new phenotypic data were used to find candidate immune exposures; instead, reliance was placed on TCR beta sequences and their occurrence across donors. The T cell repertoires of several hundred subjects were profiled by immunosequencing and related to cytomegalovirus serostatus. In a later genetic analysis, genome-wide SNP genotypes for 398 of the 666 donors were used, and that subset was treated as a discovery cohort. All discovery cohort repertoires had been generated on a single sequencing platform. About five DR-DQ haplotypes were treated as single units for association and clustering because of strong linkage in the cohort. Among 398 genotyped donors of the cohort, an average of about 240,000 unique TCR beta nucleotide sequences was sequenced per donor, of which approximately 18% were non-productive. In a later analysis, previously published TCR beta repertoires from roughly 710 donors were re-analyzed and high-resolution HLA genotyping was added so that TCR occurrence patterns could be studied.

Libraries were prepared through the immunoSEQ multiplex PCR assay. For the multiplex PCR, a mixture combining 60 forward primers for TCR Vbeta segments and 13 reverse primers for TCR Jbeta segments was used. The CDR3 region of rearranged TCR beta genes was amplified from genomic DNA with a multiplex PCR assay. Amplified TCR beta libraries were sequenced as 87-base-pair reads on the Illumina HiSeq System. Per the authors' processing: In a later analysis, tens of millions of unique TCR beta chains were counted across the roughly 670 repertoires, and around 10 million of these chains were shared by at least two donors. A nearest-neighbor algorithm error-corrected the raw reads and collapsed the reads into unique sequences, merging closely related sequences to remove PCR and sequencing errors. CDR3 sequences were aligned to IMGT reference sequences to assign V, D and J gene segments. For a sequence to be retained, at least a six-nucleotide match to both a V gene segment and a J gene segment was required. A rearrangement counted as productive if the CDR3 had no stop codons and remained in frame with V and J, and every other rearrangement counted as non-productive. Following IMGT convention, CDR3 was defined as the stretch from the second conserved V-encoded cysteine to the conserved J-encoded phenylalanine. The earlier analysis of roughly 590 of the donors excluded sequences that lacked an unambiguous match to a single V gene segment. In an earlier analysis of 587 of the donors, V segments were called functional above 56.7% productive rearrangements and were called segregating when the between-donor standard deviation exceeded 5%. A statistical classification framework was developed to diagnose cytomegalovirus status using the catalog of TCR beta chain sequences. In a later analysis, V and J genes were assigned by comparing TCR nucleotide sequences against IMGT/GENE-DB human TR gene sequences. The TCRdist pipeline was used in a later analysis to assign CDR3 sequences and most-parsimonious VDJ recombination scenarios. In a later analysis, each TCR beta chain was defined by its CDR3 amino acid sequence together with its V-gene family, and reads without a unique V-gene family were excluded. In a later analysis, 450 to 600 highly shared, low-generation-probability nucleotide sequences were removed to address suspected cross-contamination and a sequencing artifact. In a later analysis, a clonal expansion index for each public chain was calculated from normalized within-repertoire ranks of inferred template counts. In a later analysis, generation probabilities were computed using a VDJ recombination model fitted to out-of-frame rearrangements, and the results were checked against IGoR. A later analysis scored TCR-TCR, TCR-HLA and TCR-CMV co-occurrence with hypergeometric tests, applying a repertoire-size bias correction to TCR pairs. A later analysis estimated false discovery rates by permuting HLA or CMV assignments 20 times. A later analysis grouped co-occurring TCRs with DBSCAN, adding TCRdist sequence similarity when clustering within HLA-allele-positive subsets. Repertoires with fewer than 30,000 or more than 120,000 public chains, plus five repertoires with anomalous nucleotide sharing, were excluded from co-occurrence clustering. The source is immuneACCESS, and TCRdb retained only in-frame sequences with V and J called. Part of the clones is not carried over; for the studies checked, unresolved V genes explain less than half of this, and the remainder is unexplained. Clone size and V and J calls were adopted from that table, with D and trimming inferred from the DNA. The sample records around 67,000 clones, about 61% of which are singletons. The biggest ten clones account for approximately 3% of the sample.

The cohort was made up of approximately 700 healthy bone marrow donors. At the time of sampling, all cohort members were nominally healthy, though unrecorded immune exposures were likely present. The donor tested CMV seronegative, placing the donor among the 300 to 400 seronegative members of the cohort. Every donor gave a peripheral blood sample, and the peripheral blood mononuclear cells from that sample were used for TCR beta sequencing. The Qiagen DNeasy Blood Extraction Kit was used to extract genomic DNA from the blood cell samples. Reading from cysteine to phenylalanine, the CDR3 counts 12 amino acids. This entry keeps only the CDR3 DNA: 36 bases, framed from base 1. As encoded in the germline V gene, CDR1 is MDHEN while CDR2 is SYDVKM. V is clipped by 5 bases and J by 5 bases, and the sequence between their germline boundaries is 7 bases long. Here is what the overall study found, with its caveats: According to the authors, the approach could potentially be generalized to other disease states and immunological phenotypes. According to a later analysis, most CMV-associated TCR beta chains appeared to be HLA-restricted, and the HLA associations seemed to be driven largely by CMV exposure. A cluster of highly shared sequence variants was judged likely to be a technical artifact of the sequencing pipeline. The only immune exposure information available for the cohort was CMV serostatus. A few of the identified cytomegalovirus-associated TCR beta chains were confirmed in vitro to be specific for cytomegalovirus antigens. HLA typing was unavailable for some donors at each locus, so association tests used only the typed subset. V-gene and J-gene trimming of TCR beta chains was associated with a missense DCLRE1C variant in a later genetic analysis, and the association was replicated in an independent cohort. Correlated functional status among segregating V segments might be attributable to linkage disequilibrium, but an unknown experimental factor could not be ruled out. Assigning TCR associations to individual alleles was difficult when HLA alleles, especially DR and DQ, strongly co-occurred. The cohort was sequenced for TCR beta chains only, and without alpha or paired-chain data the features that could be detected were limited. The study listed 164 TCR beta chains as associated with cytomegalovirus. Because counts were too low, 15 to 20 rarely observed V segments, including chromosome 9 orphons, were left out of the earlier analysis of approximately 500 of the donors. A later analysis reported that several top co-occurrence clusters appeared linked to parvovirus B19, influenza, CMV and Epstein-Barr virus. Sequencing depth was assumed to be roughly uniform across donors in the presence/absence analyses, though that assumption may not hold. Compared with the roughly 700-donor mean, donors in an Asian-associated ancestry cluster had fewer N-insertions in productive TCRs, according to a later genetic analysis. Most TCR sequences were observed very rarely across donors, whereas some public TCRs were present in many individuals. In a later analysis, TCR association rates were found to vary across HLA loci, with the most associated TCRs seen for DRB1 alleles and the fewest for HLA-C alleles. In a later analysis, more than 15,000 TCR beta sequences were associated with specific HLA alleles at a false discovery rate of 0.05. A later analysis found that HLA-associated TCR beta chains were more clonally expanded and had lower generation probabilities than equally common non-associated chains. Some IMGT-functional V segments, including TRBV6-2 and TRBV6-3, could not be distinguished by the 87-base-pair reads and were therefore excluded. In an earlier analysis of some 540 of the donors, most TCR beta V segments appeared in productive rearrangements about 90% or about 30% of the time, broadly matching IMGT annotations. The classifier was reported to diagnose cytomegalovirus status with high specificity and sensitivity in both the original cohort and the validation cohort. A further reported finding was that TCR beta sequences accurately predicted the HLA-A and HLA-B alleles for most subjects in the first cohort.

The source of this sequence is a woman in her forties or fifties in good health and CMV-seronegative. Sample: PBMCs. The chain is encoded by TRBV28 joined to TRBJ1-3, with no confident D gene call. The CDR3 loop reads CASSPLRNTIYF. Here is the DNA: TGTGCCAGCAGTCCCCTCCGAAACACCATATATTTT.